This T cell receptor beta chain was obtained from a study of cytomegalovirus exposure and HLA in healthy donors. Study observations and caveats: A prior analysis recorded that most TCR beta V segments were productive about 87% or about 30% of the time.

CDR1 MRHNA and CDR2 SNTAGT come from the germline V gene. This CDR3 spans 13 amino acids. V was clipped by 8 bases and J by 8 bases; unmatched bases: 10. PCR employed 60 Vbeta and 13 Jbeta primers. Per the authors' pipeline: The count from a later analysis was some 76 million unique TCR beta chains, some 11 million of them shared. Profiling relied on immunoSEQ multiplex PCR, and the TCRdb table lists in-frame clones only, not all of them. The DNA was the basis for D and trimming; V, J and clone size are from that table. Here the sample spans some 95,000 clones, around four fifths being singletons. Comments on this clone: The antigen remains unidentified.

The material sequenced was PBMCs. This receptor was identified in a man aged 45-65 years in good health and CMV-seropositive. The rearrangement joins TRBV6-4 to TRBJ1-2; the match to TRBD1 covers 8 bases. In DNA, the CDR3 is TGTGCCAGCTCCGAAAACAGGGGGAGAGGCTACACCTTC. Amino acid sequence: CASSENRGRGYTF.